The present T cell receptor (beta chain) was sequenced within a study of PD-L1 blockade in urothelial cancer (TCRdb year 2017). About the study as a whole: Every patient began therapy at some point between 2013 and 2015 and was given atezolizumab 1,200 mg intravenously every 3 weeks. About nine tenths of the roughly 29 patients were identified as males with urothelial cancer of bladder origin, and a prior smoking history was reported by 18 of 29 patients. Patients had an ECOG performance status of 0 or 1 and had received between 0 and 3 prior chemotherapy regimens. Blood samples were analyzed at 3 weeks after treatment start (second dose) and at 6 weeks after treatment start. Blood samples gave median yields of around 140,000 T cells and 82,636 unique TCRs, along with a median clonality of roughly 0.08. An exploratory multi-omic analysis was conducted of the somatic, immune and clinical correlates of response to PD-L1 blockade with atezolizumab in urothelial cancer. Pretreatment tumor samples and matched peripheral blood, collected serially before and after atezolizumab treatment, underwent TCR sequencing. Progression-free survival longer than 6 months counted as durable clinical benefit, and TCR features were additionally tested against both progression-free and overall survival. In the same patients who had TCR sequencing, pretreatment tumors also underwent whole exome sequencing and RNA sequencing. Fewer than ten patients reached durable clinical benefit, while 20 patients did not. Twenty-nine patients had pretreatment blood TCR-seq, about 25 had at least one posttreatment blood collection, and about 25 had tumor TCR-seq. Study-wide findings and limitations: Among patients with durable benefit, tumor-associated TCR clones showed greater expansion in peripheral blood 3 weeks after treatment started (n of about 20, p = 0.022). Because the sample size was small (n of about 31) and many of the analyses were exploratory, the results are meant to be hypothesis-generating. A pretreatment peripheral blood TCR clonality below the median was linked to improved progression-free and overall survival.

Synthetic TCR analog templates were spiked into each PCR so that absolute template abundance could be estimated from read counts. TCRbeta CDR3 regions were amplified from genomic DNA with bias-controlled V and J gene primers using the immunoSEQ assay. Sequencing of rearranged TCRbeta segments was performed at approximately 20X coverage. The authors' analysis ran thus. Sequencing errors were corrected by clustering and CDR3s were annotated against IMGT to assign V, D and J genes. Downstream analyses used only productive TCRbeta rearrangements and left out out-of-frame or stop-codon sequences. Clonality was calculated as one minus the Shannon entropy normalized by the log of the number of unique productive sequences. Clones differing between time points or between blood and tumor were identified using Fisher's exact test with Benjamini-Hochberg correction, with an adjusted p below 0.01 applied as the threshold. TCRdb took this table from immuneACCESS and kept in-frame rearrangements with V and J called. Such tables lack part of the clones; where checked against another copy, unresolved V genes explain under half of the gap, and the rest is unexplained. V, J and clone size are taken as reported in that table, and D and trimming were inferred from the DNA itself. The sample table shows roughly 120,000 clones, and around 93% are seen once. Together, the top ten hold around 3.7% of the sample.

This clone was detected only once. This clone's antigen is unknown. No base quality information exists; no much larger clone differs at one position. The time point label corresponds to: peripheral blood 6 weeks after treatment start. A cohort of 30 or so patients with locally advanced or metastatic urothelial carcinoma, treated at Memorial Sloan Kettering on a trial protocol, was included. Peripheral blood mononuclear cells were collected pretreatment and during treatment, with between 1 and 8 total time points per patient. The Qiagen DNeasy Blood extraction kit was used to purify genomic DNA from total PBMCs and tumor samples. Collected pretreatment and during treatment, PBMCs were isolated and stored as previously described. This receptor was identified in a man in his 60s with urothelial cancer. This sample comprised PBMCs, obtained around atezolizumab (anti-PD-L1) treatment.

Here is the DNA: TGTGCCAGCAGCTCCTTAGCGGGAGGGAAGTACAATGAGCAGTTCTTC. Its translation is CASSSLAGGKYNEQFF. This receptor chain uses TRBV11-2 and TRBJ2-1; 11 central nucleotides agree with TRBD2. V is pruned by 4 bases and J by 4 bases, leaving 6 bases of the junction without a gene match. Taken from cysteine to phenylalanine, the CDR3 has 16 residues. This entry keeps only the CDR3 DNA: 48 bases, framed from base 1. CDR1 and CDR2, per the germline V gene, are SGHAT and FQNNGV.